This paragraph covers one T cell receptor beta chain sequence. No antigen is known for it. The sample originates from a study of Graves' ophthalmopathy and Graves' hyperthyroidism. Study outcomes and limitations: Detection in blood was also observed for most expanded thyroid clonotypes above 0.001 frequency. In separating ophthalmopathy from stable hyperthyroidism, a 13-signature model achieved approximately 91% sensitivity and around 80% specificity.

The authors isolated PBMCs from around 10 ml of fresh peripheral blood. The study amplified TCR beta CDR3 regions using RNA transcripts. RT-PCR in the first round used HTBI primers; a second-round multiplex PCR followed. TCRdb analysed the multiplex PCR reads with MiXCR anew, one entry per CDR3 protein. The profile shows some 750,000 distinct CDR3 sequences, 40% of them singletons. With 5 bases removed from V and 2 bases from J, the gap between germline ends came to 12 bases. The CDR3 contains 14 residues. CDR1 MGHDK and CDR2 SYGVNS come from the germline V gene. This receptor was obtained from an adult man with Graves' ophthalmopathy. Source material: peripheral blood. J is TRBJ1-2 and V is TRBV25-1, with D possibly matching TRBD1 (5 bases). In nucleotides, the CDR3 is TGTGCCAGCAGTTTATGGGGCCAGAACTATGGCTACACCTTC. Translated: CASSLWGQNYGYTF.